The TCR beta chain under discussion was sequenced for a study of T-cell memory formation after mild COVID-19. Overall study: Clusters of TCRs were largely donor specific.

Deletions cut 5 bases from V and 3 bases from J, with 8 bases between. The germline gives CDR1 LNHNV, CDR2 YYDKDF (reference sequence). This CDR3 is built from 13 residues. TCRdb processed the 5' RACE reads anew with MiXCR; each CDR3 protein has one entry. The sample shows about 130,000 distinct CDR3 sequences, roughly a quarter of them seen only once. The sequenced sample was PBMCs or a T cell subset sorted from them (not recorded which). The rearrangement uses TRBV15 and TRBJ2-1, with D unclear. This TCR came from an adult woman who had mild COVID-19 (a few samples of this study predate the infection). Cell type and time point are not known. CDR3 DNA: TGTGCCACCAGCCGTCGGGTCTACAATGAGCAGTTCTTC. Encoded protein: CATSRRVYNEQFF.